These 26 T cell receptor beta chains originate from one sample sequenced in a study of shared clonotypes between healthy human individuals (dated by TCRdb to the early 2020s). The method was the immunoSEQ multiplex PCR assay. TCRdb mirrors the immuneACCESS table, restricted to in-frame sequences. Some clones are absent from its copies; in checked studies, under half trace to an unresolved V gene, and the reason for the others is unknown. In all, the sample holds a few million clones, and approximately 94% of those were seen once. The ten largest clones add up to around 0.14% of the sample. Material for sequencing was naive CD4+ T cells sorted from blood. Per the publication, the cell subset or site label means: CD45RA+ positively selected. The receptors were sampled from a man aged 18 to 29 in good health.

The V gene is TRBV7-2, the J gene TRBJ1-2; D is ambiguous. CDR3 length: 14 residues. Germline V gene data show CDR1 as SGHTA and CDR2 as FQGNSA. V shed 0 bases and J shed 3 bases, with 8 bases lying between them. Written as DNA, the CDR3 is TGTGCCAGCAGCTTAGCTGGCAGTTACTATGGCTACACCTTC. Residues: CASSLAGSYYGYTF.

The chain has TRBV30 and TRBJ2-1, with 8 bases aligning to TRBD1. CDR1 and CDR2 from the germline V gene are GTSNPN and SVGIG (reference sequence). V was pared by 3 bases and J by 8 bases, with 3 bases of the junction left unmatched. The CDR3 is 12 amino acids. CDR3 DNA: TGTGCCTGGAGCGGACAGGGCCATGAGCAGTTCTTC. This codes for CAWSGQGHEQFF. The whole variable domain, remainder taken from reference TRBV30 and TRBJ2-1, is SQTIHQWPATLVQPVGSPLSLECTVEGTSNPNLYWYRQAAGRGLQLLFYSVGIGQISSEVPQNLSASRPQDRQFILSSKKLLLSDSGFYLCAWSGQGHEQFFGPGTRLTVL.

V usage is TRBV29-1 and J usage is TRBJ2-7, with D possibly matching TRBD1 (6 bases). The length of the CDR3 is 13 residues. Deletions cut 1 base from V and 2 bases from J, with 9 bases between. Germline CDR1 SQVTM, CDR2 ANQGSEA. CDR3 residues: CSVEGRQAYEQYF. The DNA for the CDR3 is TGCAGCGTTGAAGGCCGACAGGCCTACGAGCAGTACTTC.

The chain employs TRBV5-1 and TRBJ2-1; 8 bases agree with TRBD2. Germline CDR1 and CDR2: SGHRS and YFSETQ. The CDR3 length is 16 residues. V trimming: 4 bases; J trimming: 5 bases; junction bases outside the gene matches: 11. CDR3 amino acids: CASSKPYGGANNEQFF. In DNA, the CDR3 is TGCGCCAGCAGCAAGCCATACGGGGGGGCCAACAATGAGCAGTTCTTC.

The chain has TRBV19 and TRBJ2-7; D is undetermined. The V end was cut by 4 bases, the J end by 6 bases, with 13 bases between. Germline V gives CDR1 LNHDA, CDR2 SQIVND (reference sequence). This CDR3 has 13 amino acids. CDR3 nucleotides: TGTGCCAGTAGTACCCTCCCGCCCCTCGAGCAGTACTTC. It encodes CASSTLPPLEQYF.

This chain links TRBV7-9 with TRBJ2-3; either TRBD1 or TRBD2 may supply D (6 bases each). V shed 6 bases and J shed 4 bases, with 17 bases lying between them. The CDR3 loop spans 15 amino acids. The V gene's germline CDR1 is SEHNR and CDR2 FQNEAQ (reference sequence). CDR3 amino acids: CASREPGASPDTQYF. The CDR3 DNA follows: TGTGCCAGCAGAGAGCCGGGGGCTAGCCCAGATACGCAGTATTTT. The full variable domain, rest sourced from reference TRBV7-9 and TRBJ2-3, is DTGVSQNPRHKITKRGQNVTFRCDPISEHNRLYWYRQTLGQGPEFLTYFQNEAQLEKSRLLSDRFSAERPKGSFSTLEIQRTEQGDSAMYLCASREPGASPDTQYFGPGTRLTVL.

With regard to this clone: The sample holds other DNA sequences that translate to the same CDR3. The genes are TRBV4-3 and TRBJ2-1, with D unclear. The CDR3 spans 14 residues. The germline gives CDR1 LGHNA, CDR2 YSLEER. Trimming stripped 0 bases from V and 4 bases from J, with 7 bases between. The CDR3 DNA reads TGCGCCAGCAGCCAAGAGAGGCAGTACAATGAGCAGTTCTTC. Amino acid sequence: CASSQERQYNEQFF.

V usage is TRBV6-6 and J usage is TRBJ1-2; D perhaps matches TRBD1 (5 bases). V was trimmed by 7 bases and J by 2 bases, leaving 14 bases between them. The CDR3 runs 14 residues. In germline, CDR1 is MNHNY, CDR2 SVGAGI (reference sequence). The CDR3 sequence is CASTPGVGNYGYTF. The CDR3 DNA reads TGTGCCAGCACCCCGGGGGTGGGGAACTATGGCTACACCTTC.

In DNA form, the CDR3 reads TGTGCCAGCAGTCCTGAGGGGGTTAGCACAGATACGCAGTATTTT. This sequence encodes CASSPEGVSTDTQYF. The chain uses TRBV25-1 and TRBJ2-3; perhaps TRBD1 as D (6 bases). The CDR3 sequence is 15 residues long. Germline V gene sequence: CDR1 MGHDK, CDR2 SYGVNS. Trimming left V 5 bases short and J 0 bases short, with 12 bases between.

V and J are TRBV5-5 and TRBJ2-5; D unresolved. Germline-derived CDR1 and CDR2 are SGHKS and YYEKEE (reference sequence). V was pared by 4 bases and J by 7 bases, with 14 bases between. The CDR3 is 13 residues long. Here the CDR3 reads CASSIGTPGTQYF. DNA for the CDR3: TGTGCCAGCAGCATAGGCACTCCCGGGACCCAGTACTTC.

This sequence joins TRBV7-6 and TRBJ2-3; 9 bases map to TRBD2. V dropped 5 bases and J dropped 2; count of bases not matched to a gene: 11. The germline CDR1 and CDR2 sequences are SGHVS and FNYEAQ. The CDR3 runs to 17 residues. CDR3 sequence reads: CASSPLSAGGPTDTQYF. For the CDR3, the DNA is TGTGCCAGCAGCCCCCTATCAGCGGGGGGCCCCACAGATACGCAGTATTTT.

The chain joins TRBV5-3 to TRBJ1-1; TRBD1 matches at 10 bases. TRBV5-3 is filed as an ORF, its function uncertain. The J segment lost 4 bases and the V segment lost 4 bases, leaving 10 bases of the junction unmatched. The length of the CDR3 is 16 residues. Here the CDR3 DNA reads TGTGCCAGAAGCCTACGGACAGGGGGAGACGTCACTGAAGCTTTCTTT. This sequence encodes CARSLRTGGDVTEAFF.

The chain is built from TRBV11-2 and TRBJ1-4, with D possibly being TRBD1 (5 bases). Deletions cut 4 bases from V and 7 bases from J, with 16 bases between. Germline CDR1 SGHAT, CDR2 FQNNGV. This CDR3 has 15 amino acids. The CDR3 loop is CASSSSRGIGEKLFF. In DNA form, the CDR3 reads TGTGCCAGCAGCTCCTCCCGGGGGATTGGTGAAAAACTGTTTTTT.

This CDR3 reads CASSESRVSTDTQYF. The DNA for the CDR3 is TGCGCCAGCAGTGAGTCGCGCGTAAGCACAGATACGCAGTATTTT. The rearrangement joins TRBV10-1 to TRBJ2-3; D not certain. The V end lost 0 bases, the J end lost 0 bases, and 7 bases lay between the germline ends. This CDR3 is 15 amino acids long. Germline V lookup: CDR1 WNHNN, CDR2 SYGVQD (reference sequence).

This chain joins TRBV25-1 and TRBJ2-3; D might be TRBD1 or TRBD2, each matching 5 bases. The CDR3 is 15 amino acids. V gave up 6 bases and J gave up 2 bases, with 15 bases separating them. CDR1 and CDR2 from the germline V gene are MGHDK and SYGVNS. The CDR3 nucleotides read TGTGCCAGCAGAGACCGGGACCGACTCACAGATACGCAGTATTTT. It yields the protein CASRDRDRLTDTQYF. Full variable domain (remainder filled in from reference TRBV25-1 and TRBJ2-3): EADIYQTPRYLVIGTGKKITLECSQTMGHDKMYWYQQDPGMELHLIHYSYGVNSTEKGDLSSESTVSRIRTEHFPLTLESARPSHTSQYLCASRDRDRLTDTQYFGPGTRLTVL.

V and J are TRBV2 and TRBJ2-2; a weak D match, TRBD1 (5 bases). The CDR3 length is 18 residues. Germline V lookup: CDR1 SNHLY, CDR2 FYNNEI. The V end lost 0 bases, the J end lost 4 bases, and 18 bases lay between the germline ends. The CDR3 nucleotides are TGTGCCAGCAGTGAAGCTCGCTGGCAGGGAAAAGGCACCGGGGAGCTGTTTTTT. Translating it yields CASSEARWQGKGTGELFF.

This clone has a single count. Written as DNA, the CDR3 is TGTGCCAGCAGGGGACAGGGGTGGAATGGCTACACCTTC. Its protein product is CASRGQGWNGYTF. The genes are TRBV2 and TRBJ1-2; TRBD1 agrees at 10 bases. Germline CDR1 SNHLY, CDR2 FYNNEI. The CDR3 has 13 residues. With 6 bases clipped from V and 6 bases from J, the junction kept 4 bases outside the gene matches.

This chain uses TRBV11-2 with TRBJ1-2, with D tentatively TRBD1 (6 bases). Germline V gene lookup returns CDR1 SGHAT and CDR2 FQNNGV. Trimming left V 4 bases short and J 9 bases short, with 12 bases between. The CDR3 length is 12 residues. The CDR3 here is CASSSVGGSYTF. DNA of the CDR3: TGTGCCAGCAGCTCCGTAGGGGGGAGCTACACCTTC.

The rearrangement joins TRBV28 to TRBJ1-2; a possible D gene is TRBD1 (5 bases). V lost 3 bases and J lost 6, with 11 bases in between. CDR1 is MDHEN, CDR2 SYDVKM, per germline. The CDR3 is 13 residues long. The CDR3 here is CASSFNRQDGYTF. The CDR3 nucleotides are TGTGCCAGCAGTTTTAACAGGCAGGATGGCTACACCTTC.

The chain has TRBV6-5 and TRBJ1-1; the D gene is possibly TRBD1 (6 bases). Germline V gives CDR1 MNHEY, CDR2 SVGAGI. V lost 0 bases and J 12 bases, leaving 14 bases between the germline ends. The CDR3 covers 13 residues. The CDR3 protein is CASSYSGGTATFF. CDR3 DNA: TGTGCCAGCAGTTACTCAGGGGGGACTGCGACTTTCTTT.

This chain joins TRBV6-5 and TRBJ2-7, with a tentative D call TRBD1 (7 bases). The germline V gene has CDR1 MNHEY and CDR2 SVGAGI. The CDR3 is 13 residues long. Trimming took off 8 bases at V and 4 bases at J, with 15 bases between the two ends. The CDR3 here is CASGQGGPYEQYF. The DNA for the CDR3 is TGTGCCAGCGGTCAGGGGGGCCCATACGAGCAGTACTTC.

J is TRBJ2-5 and V is TRBV4-1; 8 nucleotides agree with TRBD2. The trim removed 0 bases at V and 1 base at J, leaving 7 bases unmatched. This CDR3 comprises 17 residues. The V gene's germline CDR1 is MGHRA and CDR2 YSYEKL. The DNA for the CDR3 is TGCGCCAGCAGCCAAGATCGAGGTAGCGGGGTCCAAGAGACCCAGTACTTC. As protein: CASSQDRGSGVQETQYF.

The V call is TRBV5-4, the J call TRBJ2-7; D tentatively reads TRBD1 or TRBD2 (5 bases each). Germline V gene data show CDR1 as SGHNT and CDR2 as YYREEE (reference sequence). The CDR3 is 15 residues long. Trimming stripped 3 bases from V and 4 bases from J, with 17 bases between. CDR3 bases: TGTGCCAGCAGCTCCGGTCGCATTGGGACGTACGAGCAGTACTTC. Its protein product is CASSSGRIGTYEQYF.

The chain links TRBV6-5 to TRBJ1-5; D may be TRBD1 (5 bases). The V and J ends lost 5 bases and 0 bases respectively, with 11 bases between them. The CDR3 runs to 15 residues. Germline loops: CDR1 MNHEY, CDR2 SVGAGI. CDR3 nucleotide sequence: TGTGCCAGCAGTCCATTCAGGGATAGCAATCAGCCCCAGCATTTT. This gives the protein CASSPFRDSNQPQHF.

Details on this clone: Mismatch with germline at one junction end may stem from a read error. The rearrangement uses TRBV10-1 and TRBJ1-1; D is unresolved. The CDR3 sequence is 14 residues long. Germline V gene sequence: CDR1 WNHNN, CDR2 SYGVQD (reference sequence). CDR3 coding DNA: TGCGCCAGCCAGGTTCAGGTAGGAGGCACTGAAGCTTCCTTT. Its protein product is CASQVQVGGTEASF.

This clone has only one observation. Other DNA sequences within the sample encode an identical CDR3. CDR3 sequence reads: CASSRDRSTDTQYF. CDR3 nucleotide sequence: TGTGCCAGCAGCCGGGACAGGAGCACAGATACGCAGTATTTT. The gene calls are TRBV11-2 and TRBJ2-3; 8 bases agree with TRBD1. Germline V lookup: CDR1 SGHAT, CDR2 FQNNGV. The V segment lost 5 bases and the J segment 0 bases; nucleotides outside the gene matches: 1. The CDR3 totals 14 residues.